This TCR beta chain was profiled in a study of cytomegalovirus exposure and HLA in healthy donors. General study results and limits: The sole available immune exposure information was CMV serostatus.

Likely unrecorded immune exposures existed in these nominally healthy donors. Researchers ran the PCR with 60 Vbeta and 13 Jbeta primers. TCRdb's table, derived via immunoSEQ multiplex PCR, lists solely in-frame clones and lacks some. The repertoire holds approximately 160,000 clones, with 80% as singletons. This clone was detected a few times. Its antigen is unknown. The junction does not match germline at one end; this may be a read error. There are 16 residues in the CDR3. CDR1 is SEHNR and CDR2 is FQNEAQ in the germline V gene (reference sequence). The receptor comes from a man under 40 in good health and CMV-seropositive. The genes are TRBV7-9 and TRBJ1-4, with 11 bases that match TRBD1. Sequencing input: PBMCs. The DNA for the CDR3 is TGTTCCAGCAGCCCCCTTCGGACAGGGGGCGATGAAAAACTGTTTTTT. Its protein product is CSSSPLRTGGDEKLFF.